These 27 T cell receptor beta chains came from one sample sequenced in a study of CD4 and CD8 cells across lung adenocarcinoma regions. MiXCR, applied by TCRdb to the PCR reads, yields one record per CDR3 protein. The table includes tens of thousands of distinct CDR3 sequences, less than 60% detected once. Sequenced input: CD8+ T cells from the center of a lung tumor. The receptors were gathered from a male donor with lung adenocarcinoma. The CD4 and CD8 labels of this study may be unreliable.

Details on this clonotype: Since no conserved phenylalanine or tryptophan closes the CDR3, a read error is the likely cause. It is unclear where the CDR3 begins or ends on the DNA, so no DNA is shown, and the CDR3 is as TCRdb lists it. The chain joins TRBV10-1 to TRBJ2-5. From its first to its last residue, the CDR3 has 10 amino acids. Germline values: CDR1 WNHNN, CDR2 SYGVQD (reference sequence). The CDR3 is CASSISTSSR.

The rearrangement joins TRBV25-1 to TRBJ2-1; 11 nucleotides align to TRBD2. In germline, CDR1 is MGHDK, CDR2 SYGVNS. Trimming cost V 1 base and J 0 bases; bases outside gene matches: 5. This CDR3 contains 18 residues. CDR3 residues: CASSESSGRTYSYNEQFF. The DNA for the CDR3 is TGTGCCAGCAGTGAATCTAGCGGGAGGACCTACTCCTACAATGAGCAGTTCTTC. The whole variable domain, remainder taken from reference TRBV25-1 and TRBJ2-1, is EADIYQTPRYLVIGTGKKITLECSQTMGHDKMYWYQQDPGMELHLIHYSYGVNSTEKGDLSSESTVSRIRTEHFPLTLESARPSHTSQYLCASSESSGRTYSYNEQFFGPGTRLTVL.

The rearrangement uses TRBV27 and TRBJ2-3; TRBD1 might be the D (5 bases). This CDR3 is 13 amino acids long. Germline CDR1 and CDR2: MNHEY and SMNVEV (reference sequence). Trimming took off 9 bases at V and 7 bases at J, with 17 bases between the two ends. The CDR3 is CARGLCVKNTQYF. The CDR3, as DNA: TGTGCCAGGGGGCTCTGTGTCAAAAATACGCAGTATTTT.

On this clonotype: The junction shows a germline mismatch at one end, possibly a read error. This rearrangement joins TRBV12-3 or TRBV12-4 to TRBJ2-4; D is perhaps TRBD2 (5 bases). The CDR3 is 15 residues long. The CDR3 sequence: CASSLGMGATDMQYF. CDR3 nucleotide sequence: TGTGCCAGCAGTTTGGGGATGGGAGCCACAGACATGCAGTACTTC.

The CDR3 sequence: CASRPPGTDYGYTF. In DNA form, the CDR3 reads TGCGCCAGCAGACCCCCCGGGACGGACTATGGCTACACCTTC. The rearrangement joins TRBV4-1 to TRBJ1-2; weak D call: TRBD1 (5 bases). The germline CDR1 and CDR2 sequences are MGHRA and YSYEKL. V lost 6 bases, J lost 3 bases, and 14 bases lay in between. The CDR3 is 14 amino acids.

This clonotype came up a few times. The rearrangement uses TRBV5-1 and TRBJ2-5; 9 bases map to TRBD2. The J call is uncertain, as TRBJ2-7 better fits the DNA end. Germline V gene data show CDR1 as SGHRS and CDR2 as YFSETQ. The CDR3 has 13 amino acids. The CDR3 here is CASSPSGTYEQYF. The CDR3 DNA reads as TGCGCCAGCAGTCCTAGCGGGACCTACGAGCAGTACTTC.

This clonotype was detected only a few times. The genes are TRBV3-1 and TRBJ2-1, with TRBD2 matching 8 bases. This CDR3 comprises 13 residues. CDR1 is LGHDT and CDR2 is YNNKEL in the germline V gene (reference sequence). V was pared by 3 bases and J by 7 bases, with 2 bases of the junction left unmatched. CDR3 protein: CASSQGTRNEQFF. CDR3 nucleotides: TGTGCCAGCAGCCAGGGGACTAGGAATGAGCAGTTCTTC.

This clonotype showed up many times. The J gene is TRBJ2-6, the V gene TRBV6-1; D gene uncertain. CDR1 and CDR2 (germline): MNHNS, SASEGT. The length of the CDR3 is 16 residues. Trimming stripped 3 bases from V and 0 bases from J, with 9 bases between. The CDR3 nucleotides are TGTGCCAGCAGTGACAGGAAGAGCTCTGGGGCCAACGTCCTGACTTTC. This encodes CASSDRKSSGANVLTF.

As for this clonotype: At one end the junction does not follow the germline gene, possibly because of a read error. The genes are TRBV6-1 and TRBJ2-4, with D possibly matching TRBD2 (7 bases). This CDR3 has 15 amino acids. CDR1 and CDR2 (germline): MNHNS, SASEGT. The CDR3 spells CARAKGGGAKDIQYF. The DNA for the CDR3 is TGTGCCCGCGCTAAGGGGGGGGGAGCCAAAGACATTCAGTACTTC.

This clonotype was seen ten or more times. CDR3 nucleotides: TGTGCCAGCAGCTTAGGAGGCCTTTGGGGGACACTTCAACTAGCGGGAGGGCCTGGGGAGACCCAGTACTTC. This sequence encodes CASSLGGLWGTLQLAGGPGETQYF. The V gene is TRBV11-2, the J gene TRBJ2-5; 13 bases are shared with TRBD2. V gave up 1 base and J gave up 5 bases; unmatched junction bases: 28. The germline gives CDR1 SGHAT, CDR2 FQNNGV. The CDR3 is made up of 24 amino acids. The whole variable domain, filled in from reference TRBV11-2 and TRBJ2-5, reads EAGVAQSPRYKIIEKRQSVAFWCNPISGHATLYWYQQILGQGPKLLIQFQNNGVVDDSQLPKDRFSAERLKGVDSTLKIQPAKLEDSAVYLCASSLGGLWGTLQLAGGPGETQYFGPGTRLLVL.

A remark on this clonotype: The junction departs from the called germline gene at one end, perhaps through a read error. The rearrangement joins TRBV5-1 to TRBJ2-3, with TRBD2 matching over 11 bases. Germline CDR1 and CDR2: SGHRS and YFSETQ. The CDR3 loop spans 17 amino acids. CDR3 sequence reads: CASSVGTSGTGTDTQYF. CDR3 nucleotides: TGCGCCAGCAGCGTTGGGACTAGCGGTACTGGCACAGATACGCAGTATTTC.

V gene TRBV6-5 combines with J gene TRBJ2-1; 10 nucleotides line up with TRBD2. This CDR3 comprises 16 residues. Germline CDR1 is MNHEY and CDR2 is SVGAGI. V lost 0 bases to trimming and J lost 10 bases; unmatched junction nucleotides: 9. Written as DNA, the CDR3 is TGTGCCAGCAGTTACTCGCGGACTAGCGGAACCTACGAGCAGTTCTTC. It codes for CASSYSRTSGTYEQFF.

The chain employs TRBV27 and TRBJ2-1; D call uncertain. The CDR3 is 13 residues long. V was clipped by 5 bases and J by 6 bases, with 11 bases between them. Germline loops: CDR1 MNHEY, CDR2 SMNVEV (reference sequence). The chain's CDR3 is CASSITRFNEQFF. In nucleotides, the CDR3 is TGTGCCAGCAGTATCACTCGTTTCAATGAGCAGTTCTTC.

This clonotype came up once. The CDR3 sequence is CASSSGTGRYEQYF. Here the CDR3 DNA reads TGTGCCAGCAGTTCCGGGACAGGGCGATACGAGCAGTACTTC. This chain uses TRBV6-5 with TRBJ2-1, with TRBD1 identical over 9 bases. The end of the DNA is better explained by TRBJ2-7, so the J call may be wrong. Per germline, CDR1 MNHEY and CDR2 SVGAGI. This CDR3 has 14 residues.

The rearrangement joins TRBV6-5 to TRBJ2-2; perhaps D is TRBD1 or TRBD2 (5 bases each). Trimming shortened V by 0 bases and J by 2 bases, and 10 bases separated the two germline ends. Germline values: CDR1 MNHEY, CDR2 SVGAGI. CDR3 length: 16 amino acids. CDR3 bases: TGTGCCAGCAGTTACTCGTGGGACCCAAACACCGGGGAGCTGTTTTTT. This sequence encodes CASSYSWDPNTGELFF.

Comments on this clonotype: The junction does not match germline at one end; this may be a read error. This chain joins TRBV6-1 and TRBJ2-3; the D gene is possibly TRBD1 (7 bases). Germline values: CDR1 MNHNS, CDR2 SASEGT. The CDR3 consists of 16 residues. The CDR3 nucleotides read TGTGCCAGCAGGGGAACGCGGACTGGCGGGACAGATGAGCAGTACTTT. This sequence encodes CASRGTRTGGTDEQYF.

Within the sample, this clonotype is medium-sized. CDR3 in DNA: TGTGCCAGCAGCCCCGGACAGGGGAGCGGGTTGAACATTCAGTACTTC. This sequence encodes CASSPGQGSGLNIQYF. The rearrangement uses TRBV7-6 and TRBJ2-4, with 9 bases matching TRBD1. The CDR3 extends over 16 amino acids. In germline, CDR1 is SGHVS, CDR2 FNYEAQ. Losses at the gene ends were 5 bases for V and 7 bases for J; bases not matched to a gene: 12.

This clonotype came up many times. The chain combines TRBV7-8 with TRBJ1-2; TRBD1 matches at 9 bases. With V trimmed by 2 bases and J by 2 bases, 3 bases remained unmatched. Germline V gene lookup returns CDR1 SGHVS and CDR2 FQNEAQ. The CDR3 runs 15 residues. Here the CDR3 DNA reads TGTGCCAGCAGCTTAAACAGGGGGCAGAACTATGGCTACACCTTC. Its translation is CASSLNRGQNYGYTF.

The rearrangement links TRBV10-3 to TRBJ2-1; D is unclear. V was trimmed by 7 bases and J by 2 bases, leaving 12 bases between them. Germline-derived CDR1 and CDR2 are ENHRY and SYGVKD. There are 14 residues in the CDR3. The CDR3 bases are TGTGCCATCAATGACATGGCGCCCTACAATGAGCAGTTCTTC. This gives the protein CAINDMAPYNEQFF.

V gene TRBV10-1 combines with J gene TRBJ2-5, with 7 bases identical to TRBD1. V trimming: 6 bases; J trimming: 10 bases; junction bases outside the gene matches: 17. The CDR3 is made up of 15 amino acids. CDR1 is WNHNN and CDR2 is SYGVQD in the germline V gene (reference sequence). This chain's CDR3 is CASSVGGPCSYVQYF. DNA for the CDR3: TGCGCCAGCAGCGTAGGGGGCCCGTGCTCCTACGTCCAGTACTTC.

This clonotype came up many times. The chain carries TRBV7-8 and TRBJ2-5; 8 bases align to TRBD1. The ends lost 7 bases at V and 5 bases at J; junction bases unmatched: 9. There are 14 residues in the CDR3. Germline V CDR1 and CDR2: SGHVS, FQNEAQ. In DNA, the CDR3 is TGTGCCAGCACTAGCAGGGGGCTAGAGGAGACCCAGTACTTC. Its protein product is CASTSRGLEETQYF.

On this clonotype: The junction differs from germline at one of its ends, possibly a read error. The chain carries TRBV6-1 and TRBJ2-5, with D possibly being TRBD1 or TRBD2 (6 bases each). The CDR3 consists of 16 residues. Germline V gives CDR1 MNHNS, CDR2 SASEGT. CDR3 sequence (DNA): TGTGCCAGCAGTGAAGCCGGGGGCGGGGTCCGGGATACCCAGTACTTT. Translated, it gives CASSEAGGGVRDTQYF.

This clonotype was seen more than once but under ten times. The CDR3 protein is CASSITRGEAFF. Here the CDR3 DNA reads TGTGCCAGCAGCATAACTAGGGGTGAAGCTTTCTTT. The rearrangement joins TRBV7-8 to TRBJ1-1, with D possibly TRBD1 on 5 matching bases. Germline values: CDR1 SGHVS, CDR2 FQNEAQ. The CDR3 totals 12 residues. V lost 5 bases and J lost 7, with 11 bases in between.

This clonotype was counted ten times or more. The chain employs TRBV7-2 and TRBJ2-3; perhaps TRBD2 as D (5 bases). The CDR3 runs to 15 residues. The germline CDR1 and CDR2 sequences are SGHTA and FQGNSA. Deletions cut 1 base from V and 2 bases from J, with 10 bases between. CDR3 protein: CASSLVVGATDTQYF. The DNA of the CDR3 is TGTGCCAGCAGCTTAGTCGTGGGAGCCACAGATACGCAGTATTTT.

The chain joins TRBV6-2 or TRBV6-3 to TRBJ2-4, with a possible D match to TRBD1 (5 bases). The CDR3 runs to 16 residues. The germline V gene encodes CDR1 MNHEY and CDR2 SVGEGT. Trimming left V 6 bases short and J 10 bases short, with 25 bases between. For the CDR3, the DNA is TGTGCCAGCAGCGCCTGGTGGCTGTGGGGCAAAGATATTCAGTACTTC. Translation: CASSAWWLWGKDIQYF.

There are a few counts of this clonotype. This rearrangement joins TRBV20-1 to TRBJ2-5; D is uncertain. CDR1 is DFQATT, CDR2 SNEGSKA, per germline (reference sequence). The germline V and J ends were trimmed by 1 base and 0 bases, with 9 bases remaining between them. This CDR3 is built from 14 residues. The CDR3 region is CSARAWVNQETQYF. CDR3 sequence (DNA): TGCAGTGCTAGAGCGTGGGTCAACCAAGAGACCCAGTACTTC.

Sample share makes this clonotype medium-sized. This rearrangement joins TRBV6-5 to TRBJ2-5; TRBD2 agrees at 13 bases. With 7 bases clipped from V and 5 bases from J, the junction kept 7 bases outside the gene matches. The germline gives CDR1 MNHEY, CDR2 SVGAGI. This CDR3 has 15 residues. In DNA, the CDR3 is TGTGCCAGCACAGGACTAGCGGGAGAATGGGAGACCCAGTACTTC. As protein: CASTGLAGEWETQYF.